The clone carrying this TCR beta chain was counted once. Its antigen is unknown. The data were obtained in a study of graft-versus-host responses after intestinal transplantation. Study-wide context: Anti-thymocyte globulin induction was given to all recipients, followed by tacrolimus and steroids for around three years.

CDR3 size: 16 residues. V trimming: 4 bases; J trimming: 0 bases; junction bases outside the gene matches: 9. Germline lookup yields CDR1 LGHNA and CDR2 YSLEER. Only in-frame clones appear in the TCRdb table, and some are missing; sequencing was by immunoSEQ multiplex PCR. The repertoire consists of roughly 75,000 clones, with 90% to 95% occurring once and the leading ten covering 0.1%. The sample in question was unstimulated CD4+ T cells sorted from spleen or lymph node cells, obtained before intestinal transplant. The chain uses TRBV4-3 and TRBJ2-7; 7 bases match TRBD1. The source is a human donor who received an intestinal transplant. The CDR3 here is CASSPEGQSSSYEQYF. The CDR3 DNA follows: TGCGCCAGCAGCCCAGAGGGACAGTCGTCCTCCTACGAGCAGTACTTC.